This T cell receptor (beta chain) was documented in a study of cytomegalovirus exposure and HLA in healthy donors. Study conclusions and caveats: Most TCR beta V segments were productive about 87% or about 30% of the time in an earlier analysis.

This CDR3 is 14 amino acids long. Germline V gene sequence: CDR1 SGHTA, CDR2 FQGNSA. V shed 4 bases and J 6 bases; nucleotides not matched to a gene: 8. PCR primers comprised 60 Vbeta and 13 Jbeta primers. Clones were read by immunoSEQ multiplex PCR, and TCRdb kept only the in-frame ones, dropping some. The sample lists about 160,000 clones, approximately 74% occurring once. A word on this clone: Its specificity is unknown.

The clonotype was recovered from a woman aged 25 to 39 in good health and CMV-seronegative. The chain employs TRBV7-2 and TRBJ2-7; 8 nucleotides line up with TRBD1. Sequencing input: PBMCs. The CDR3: CASSSGQDWFEQYF. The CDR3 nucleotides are TGTGCCAGCAGCTCGGGACAGGACTGGTTCGAGCAGTACTTC.